These 14 T cell receptor beta chains originate from one sample sequenced in a study of T-cell reconstitution after alpha-beta-depleted transplantation in children. Preparation of the TCRbeta library was carried out with unique molecular identifiers. TCRdb passed the PCR reads through MiXCR, listing each CDR3 protein once. The table includes approximately 230,000 distinct CDR3 sequences, about 25% detected once. This specimen consisted of PBMCs, obtained before TCRalphabeta/CD19-depleted stem cell transplant. The receptors here all came from a girl between 2 and 10 years old with Fanconi anemia, due to receive a stem cell transplant.

This clonotype has more than one count but fewer than ten. The V and J genes are TRBV4-1 and TRBJ2-7, with 10 bases identical to TRBD1. Unmatched junction bases numbered 9, after V lost 6 bases and J lost 4 bases. The germline gives CDR1 MGHRA, CDR2 YSYEKL. This CDR3 has 15 residues. CDR3 protein: CASSPRGTGEYEQYF. The CDR3 DNA follows: TGCGCCAGCAGTCCTAGAGGGACAGGGGAATACGAGCAGTACTTC.

This clonotype was detected ten times or more. The V gene is TRBV29-1, the J gene TRBJ2-3, with 7 bases that match TRBD2. Trimming removed 4 bases from V and 0 bases from J; junction bases left unmatched: 7. There are 15 residues in the CDR3. CDR1 is SQVTM and CDR2 is ANQGSEA in the germline V gene. Here the CDR3 reads CSVAIAGESTDTQYF. Here the CDR3 DNA reads TGCAGCGTTGCCATAGCGGGTGAGAGCACAGATACGCAGTATTTT.

The sample holds a few counts of this clonotype. The rearrangement uses TRBV29-1 and TRBJ1-3; TRBD1 is a possible D gene (5 bases). The germline V gene encodes CDR1 SQVTM and CDR2 ANQGSEA. This CDR3 is 14 amino acids long. Trimming left V 2 bases short and J 0 bases short, with 8 bases between. CDR3 DNA sequence: TGCAGCGTTGAATCCGGGGCCTCTGGAAACACCATATATTTT. Its translation is CSVESGASGNTIYF. Combining the CDR3 with reference TRBV29-1 and TRBJ1-3 gives the whole variable domain SAVISQKPSRDICQRGTSLTIQCQVDSQVTMMFWYRQQPGQSLTLIATANQGSEATYESGFVIDKFPISRPNLTFSTLTVSNMSPEDSSIYLCSVESGASGNTIYFGEGSWLTVV.

V usage is TRBV20-1 and J usage is TRBJ2-7, with 10 nucleotides matching TRBD1. There are 14 residues in the CDR3. Germline trimming cut 2 bases from V and 3 bases from J; bases unmatched to any gene: 4. Germline assignment: CDR1 DFQATT and CDR2 SNEGSKA (reference sequence). The chain's CDR3 is CSARFRDRGYEQYF. In DNA form, the CDR3 reads TGCAGTGCTAGATTTAGGGACAGGGGCTACGAGCAGTACTTC.

This clonotype was counted ten times or more. V usage is TRBV29-1 and J usage is TRBJ2-5; a weak D match, TRBD1 (5 bases). CDR1 and CDR2 (germline): SQVTM, ANQGSEA. The CDR3 runs to 11 residues. V was trimmed by 4 bases and J by 4 bases, leaving 7 bases between them. The DNA of the CDR3 is TGCAGCGTTGGACAGACAGAGACCCAGTACTTC. This gives the protein CSVGQTETQYF.

This clonotype was seen a few times. This chain uses TRBV20-1 with TRBJ1-1, with TRBD1 as a possible D gene (5 bases). This CDR3 is 13 amino acids long. Trimming removed 3 bases at V and 3 bases at J, with 11 bases between. The germline V gene encodes CDR1 DFQATT and CDR2 SNEGSKA (reference sequence). Here the CDR3 DNA reads TGCAGTGCTAGCACAGGAACGGACACTGAAGCTTTCTTT. Translated: CSASTGTDTEAFF.

This clonotype was recorded at least ten times. The chain recombines TRBV29-1 with TRBJ2-1, with D perhaps TRBD2 (6 bases). In germline, CDR1 is SQVTM, CDR2 ANQGSEA. The V gene lost 3 bases and the J gene lost 1 base, with 13 bases spanning the gap. This CDR3 region has 15 residues. This CDR3 is CSVDAPGRSYNEQFF. The CDR3 bases are TGCAGCGTTGACGCGCCAGGGAGGTCCTACAATGAGCAGTTCTTC.

The sample holds a few counts of this clonotype. This rearrangement joins TRBV7-2 to TRBJ2-1; D perhaps matches TRBD2 (6 bases). The ends were cut back, 1 base at V and 12 bases at J, with 16 bases in the middle. This CDR3 spans 14 amino acids. Germline CDR1 SGHTA, CDR2 FQGNSA. CDR3 sequence: CASSLEGLAGWQFF. DNA for the CDR3: TGTGCCAGCAGCTTAGAGGGACTGGCGGGATGGCAGTTCTTC.

This clonotype was detected many times. The rearrangement uses TRBV12-3 or TRBV12-4 and TRBJ1-2; no definite D call. CDR3 length: 15 amino acids. V lost 2 bases and J lost 6, with 16 bases in between. This chain's CDR3 is CASSLSEYGSNGYTF. CDR3 DNA sequence: TGTGCCAGCAGTTTATCGGAATACGGGTCTAATGGCTACACCTTC.

Points on this clonotype: The junction and the germline gene differ at one end; a read error may be behind it. The J gene is TRBJ2-1, the V gene TRBV20-1; 15 nucleotides align to TRBD2. From germline, CDR1 is DFQATT and CDR2 SNEGSKA (reference sequence). There are 16 residues in the CDR3. CDR3 nucleotides: TGCTGTGCCGCCGGGACTAGCGGGGGGAGACACAATGAGCAGTTCTTC. Translated: CCAAGTSGGRHNEQFF.

CDR3 sequence reads: CSVERARDEQYF. CDR3 sequence (DNA): TGCAGCGTTGAACGAGCGCGGGACGAGCAGTACTTC. The genes are TRBV29-1 and TRBJ2-7; possibly TRBD2 for D (5 bases). CDR1 and CDR2 from the germline V gene are SQVTM and ANQGSEA. The V gene lost 2 bases and the J gene lost 5 bases, with 10 bases spanning the gap. The CDR3 has 12 amino acids.

This clonotype was seen many times. The chain links TRBV5-1 to TRBJ2-1; 9 positions match TRBD2. Per germline, CDR1 SGHRS and CDR2 YFSETQ. The length of the CDR3 is 16 residues. The J segment lost 9 bases and the V segment lost 3 bases, leaving 13 bases of the junction unmatched. The CDR3 nucleotides read TGCGCCAGCAGCTCCCGGGGTAGCGGGAGAAACGGTGAGCAGTTCTTC. Translated: CASSSRGSGRNGEQFF.

V and J are TRBV6-1 and TRBJ1-4, with a weak D call TRBD1 (5 bases). The V end was cut by 1 base, the J end by 11 bases, with 14 bases between. Germline values: CDR1 MNHNS, CDR2 SASEGT. The CDR3 spans 14 residues. Here the CDR3 reads CASSEGASGMKLFF. CDR3 nucleotide sequence: TGTGCCAGCAGTGAAGGAGCATCAGGGATGAAACTGTTTTTT.

V is TRBV20-1 and J is TRBJ2-1, with D unclear. Germline values: CDR1 DFQATT, CDR2 SNEGSKA (reference sequence). The ends were cut back, 3 bases at V and 0 bases at J, with 15 bases in the middle. The CDR3 extends over 16 amino acids. In DNA, the CDR3 is TGCAGTGCTAGTAGGGCCCACCTCGACTCCTACAATGAGCAGTTCTTC. Translating it yields CSASRAHLDSYNEQFF.